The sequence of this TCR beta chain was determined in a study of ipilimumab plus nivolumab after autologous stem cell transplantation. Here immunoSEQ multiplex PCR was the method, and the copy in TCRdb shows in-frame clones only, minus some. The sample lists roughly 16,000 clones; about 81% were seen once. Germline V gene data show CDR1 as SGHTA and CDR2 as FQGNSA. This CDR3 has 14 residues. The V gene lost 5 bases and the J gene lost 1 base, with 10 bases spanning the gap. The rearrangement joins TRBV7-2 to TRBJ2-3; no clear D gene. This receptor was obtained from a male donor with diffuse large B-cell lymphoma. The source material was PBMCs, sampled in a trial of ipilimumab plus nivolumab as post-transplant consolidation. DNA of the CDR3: TGTGCCAGCAGCAAAAAATCGGGCACAGATACGCAGTATTTT. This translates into CASSKKSGTDTQYF.